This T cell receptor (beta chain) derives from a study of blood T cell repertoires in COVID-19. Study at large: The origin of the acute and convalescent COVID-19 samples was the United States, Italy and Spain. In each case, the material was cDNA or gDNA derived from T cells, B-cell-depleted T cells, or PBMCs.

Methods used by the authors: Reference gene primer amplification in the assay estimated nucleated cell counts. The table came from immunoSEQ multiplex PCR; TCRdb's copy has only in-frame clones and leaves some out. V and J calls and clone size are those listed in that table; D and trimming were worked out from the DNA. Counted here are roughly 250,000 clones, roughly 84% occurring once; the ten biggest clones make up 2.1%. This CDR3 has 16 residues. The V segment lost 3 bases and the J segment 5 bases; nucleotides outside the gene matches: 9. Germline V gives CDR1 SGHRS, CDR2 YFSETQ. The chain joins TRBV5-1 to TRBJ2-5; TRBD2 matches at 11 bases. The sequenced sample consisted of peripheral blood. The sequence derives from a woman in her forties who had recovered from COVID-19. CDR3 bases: TGCGCCAGCAGCTCAGGACTAGCGGGTGCCTTGGAGACCCAGTACTTC. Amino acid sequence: CASSSGLAGALETQYF.